A selection of T cell receptor beta chains follows, all from one sample in a study of response to subunit inactivated influenza vaccine. Using its own MiXCR run on the RT-PCR reads, TCRdb lists one record per CDR3 protein. Here the sample spans around 530,000 distinct CDR3 sequences, approximately 15% being singletons. Sequences were derived from CD4+ T cells sorted from PBMCs, sampled less than 30 months after vaccination. The receptors derive from a man in his fifties or sixties who received an inactivated influenza vaccine. The CDR3 runs from the conserved cysteine through the conserved F or W.

V gene,CDR3 protein
TRBV20-1,CSAGAPPYEQYF
TRBV25-1,CASSGSGYYNEQFF
TRBV6-6,CASSYEGAFYF
TRBV18,CASSRDRGSEAFF
TRBV28,CASSYLAGAYEQYF
TRBV20-1,CSARGGVYEQFF
TRBV5-1,CASSRFPPATNEKLFF
TRBV12-3/TRBV12-4,CASSPGLVTQYF
TRBV7-3,CASSSQRDNEQFF
TRBV24-1,CATSETGTSDTDTQYF
TRBV7-6,CASSEGGAGANVLTF
TRBV12-3/TRBV12-4,CASSFSGGGYTF
TRBV20-1,CSLALPNTEAFF
TRBV19,CASSIGVMGTEAFF
TRBV7-2,CASTPGTSMRETQYF
TRBV29-1,CSVEDPSGTYEQYF
TRBV2,CASSGPMNTEAFF
TRBV10-3,CAISESARRSSYEQYF
TRBV6-1,CASRARNRGPYEQYF
TRBV2,CASHFTPSGNTIYF
TRBV6-5,CASSYSWSTLSGANVLTF
TRBV7-9,CASSLLADNYEQYF
TRBV6-5,CASSRRDSPLHF
TRBV20-1,CSARDASGRADTQYF
TRBV4-2,CASSRDSVGETQYF
TRBV28,CASRSLGRGKTNYGYTF
TRBV29-1,CSVERGRGETQYF
TRBV5-1,CASSLSGQHTDTQYF
TRBV6-5,CASSYPRLAGGPSTDTQYF
TRBV7-9,CASSQEPTRSWDTQYF
TRBV11-2,CASSLESMADTGELFF
TRBV5-1,CASSADTGAEKLFF
TRBV27,CASSLASALNLHTGELFF
TRBV3-1,CASSRDSLYTQYF
TRBV7-9,CASSLRGHGYTF
TRBV5-1,CASSLPGMNTEAFF
TRBV3-1,CASRPTGFAGELFF
TRBV7-9,CASSFPGQGSYEQYF
TRBV5-1,CASSILLNEQFF
TRBV9,CASSVVLLGEQFF